This TCR beta chain was sequenced in a study of blood T cell repertoires in COVID-19. Only in-frame clones appear in the TCRdb table, and some are missing; sequencing was by immunoSEQ multiplex PCR. The repertoire consists of some 240,000 clones, with roughly 88% occurring once and the leading ten covering around 1.5%. This clonotype originated in a woman in her forties who had recovered from COVID-19. The sample taken for sequencing was peripheral blood.

CDR3 protein: CAWSVLAGGQGIGNTIYF. The CDR3 DNA follows: TGTGCCTGGAGTGTACTGGCAGGGGGACAGGGAATTGGAAACACCATATATTTT. This chain links TRBV30 with TRBJ1-3; 9 nucleotides line up with TRBD1. Germline V gene lookup returns CDR1 GTSNPN and CDR2 SVGIG (reference sequence). J was trimmed by 3 bases and V by 0 bases; bases with no gene match: 12. The CDR3 runs to 18 residues.